This TCR beta chain was identified in a study of Graves' ophthalmopathy and Graves' hyperthyroidism. In this cohort, patients with other autoimmune diseases, uncontrolled infections, pregnancy or lactation were excluded. Clinical symptoms, serum thyroxine, TRAb, thyroid ultrasound and orbital computed tomography determined diagnosis. Per germline, CDR1 MNHEY and CDR2 SVGAGI. The germline V and J ends were trimmed by 6 bases and 5 bases, with 14 bases remaining between them. The CDR3 contains 13 residues. The authors amplified TCR beta CDR3 regions, and they did so from RNA transcripts for repertoire sequencing. HTBI primers primed a first-round RT-PCR, and a second-round multiplex PCR followed. TCRdb redid the calling of the multiplex PCR reads with MiXCR, one entry per CDR3 protein. The sample carries more than 1,000,000 distinct CDR3 sequences, about 38% recorded once.

The J gene is TRBJ2-7, the V gene TRBV6-5; no clear D gene. Sequencing was carried out using peripheral blood or thyroid tissue (not recorded which). The receptor's source is an adult man with Graves' hyperthyroidism. The CDR3 region is CASRPGIRDEQYF. In DNA form, the CDR3 reads TGTGCCAGCAGACCCGGTATTCGGGACGAGCAGTACTTC.